The rows below give T cell receptor beta chains drawn from one sample of a study of blood T cells in healthy people across ages. TCRdb passed the 5' RACE reads through MiXCR, listing each CDR3 protein once. Of 1.8 million or so distinct CDR3 sequences listed, roughly 43% were seen once; the top ten hold 20% to 25%. The specimen was blood. These receptors were taken from a human donor in good health. Both conserved end residues are part of each CDR3. D genes are given only for firm matches. Clone size is shown for a subset of rows, as once, few, many or a class of expanded clone.

CDR3 DNA: TGTGCCGGCACTCGCGGGGGCAGCTCCTACAATGAGCAGTTCTTC; CDR3 protein: CAGTRGGSSYNEQFF; V gene: TRBV11-2; D gene: -; J gene: TRBJ2-1; clone size: -
CDR3 DNA: TGCAGTACCTACTCGGGGAGGGGTGGCAATCAGCCCCAGCATTTT; CDR3 protein: CSTYSGRGGNQPQHF; V gene: TRBV20-1; D gene: -; J gene: TRBJ1-5; clone size: -
CDR3 DNA: TGTGCCAGCAGGTCAACGCGGTATGGCTACACCTTC; CDR3 protein: CASRSTRYGYTF; V gene: TRBV3-1; D gene: -; J gene: TRBJ1-2; clone size: -
CDR3 DNA: TGTGCCAGCAGCTTCTGGTCAGGGGCCAGGGGGAACTACGAGCAGTACTTC; CDR3 protein: CASSFWSGARGNYEQYF; V gene: TRBV5-5; D gene: TRBD1; J gene: TRBJ2-7; clone size: few
CDR3 DNA: TGTGCCAGCAGCTTAGCCCTAGGGGTTGCGCATACGCAGTATTTT; CDR3 protein: CASSLALGVAHTQYF; V gene: TRBV7-9; D gene: -; J gene: TRBJ2-3; clone size: -
CDR3 DNA: TGTGCTAGTAAATACGGGGAAAGCTCCTACGAGCAGTACTTC; CDR3 protein: CASKYGESSYEQYF; V gene: TRBV12-5; D gene: -; J gene: TRBJ2-7; clone size: few
CDR3 DNA: TGTGCCAGCAGTCCTCTTGTTGGGGGGAATGGCTACACCTTC; CDR3 protein: CASSPLVGGNGYTF; V gene: TRBV28; D gene: -; J gene: TRBJ1-2; clone size: -
CDR3 DNA: TGTGCCAGCAGTGAGATCGGGGGGGACAAAGAGACCCAGTACTTC; CDR3 protein: CASSEIGGDKETQYF; V gene: TRBV6-1; D gene: TRBD2; J gene: TRBJ2-5; clone size: -
CDR3 DNA: TGTGCCAGCAGCTTTGGGTCGTGGGGGACGAACTACGAGCAGTACTTC; CDR3 protein: CASSFGSWGTNYEQYF; V gene: TRBV7-2; D gene: -; J gene: TRBJ2-7; clone size: -
CDR3 DNA: TGTGCCAGCAGCCACGGGACAGACAATGAGCAGTTCTTC; CDR3 protein: CASSHGTDNEQFF; V gene: TRBV7-7; D gene: TRBD1; J gene: TRBJ2-1; clone size: -
CDR3 DNA: TGTGCCATCAGTGAGTATGAGGCGGCCTACAATGAGCAGTTCTTC; CDR3 protein: CAISEYEAAYNEQFF; V gene: TRBV10-3; D gene: -; J gene: TRBJ2-1; clone size: few
CDR3 DNA: TGTGCCGGCAGGGCCTGGTCGAGCGGGGAAGGCAATGAGCAGTTCTTC; CDR3 protein: CAGRAWSSGEGNEQFF; V gene: TRBV6-5; D gene: TRBD2; J gene: TRBJ2-1; clone size: few
CDR3 DNA: TGCGCCAGCAGCGCCGGCTCGGGACAGTCCTCCTACAATGAGCAGTTCTTC; CDR3 protein: CASSAGSGQSSYNEQFF; V gene: TRBV5-1; D gene: TRBD1; J gene: TRBJ2-1; clone size: few
CDR3 DNA: TGTGCCAGCAGTGACAGACAGAGGGCAGATACGCAGTATTTT; CDR3 protein: CASSDRQRADTQYF; V gene: TRBV12-3/TRBV12-4; D gene: -; J gene: TRBJ2-3; clone size: -
CDR3 DNA: TGCGCCAGCAGCCAAGATCTCGTAAACTATGGCTACACCTTC; CDR3 protein: CASSQDLVNYGYTF; V gene: TRBV4-3; D gene: -; J gene: TRBJ1-2; clone size: few
CDR3 DNA: TGTGCCAGCAGCACCCGGACTAGGAGGAATACGCAGTATTTT; CDR3 protein: CASSTRTRRNTQYF; V gene: TRBV4-2; D gene: TRBD2; J gene: TRBJ2-3; clone size: -
CDR3 DNA: TGTGCCAGCAGTGTCGGCAGTTATGTGGCTGGACAGGGTACCGGAGAGGACACTGAAGCTTTCTTT; CDR3 protein: CASSVGSYVAGQGTGEDTEAFF; V gene: TRBV6-2/TRBV6-3; D gene: TRBD1; J gene: TRBJ1-1; clone size: -
CDR3 DNA: TGTGCCACCAGTGATTACGGGACAGGGCATGGCTACACCTTC; CDR3 protein: CATSDYGTGHGYTF; V gene: TRBV24-1; D gene: TRBD1; J gene: TRBJ1-2; clone size: few
CDR3 DNA: TGTGCCAGCAGCTCCCCCCCCTGGGCAGTAACGAACACTGAAGCTTTCTTT; CDR3 protein: CASSSPPWAVTNTEAFF; V gene: TRBV13; D gene: -; J gene: TRBJ1-1; clone size: -
CDR3 DNA: TGCAGCACGGGACCTATGAACACTGAAGCTTTCTTT; CDR3 protein: CSTGPMNTEAFF; V gene: TRBV29-1; D gene: -; J gene: TRBJ1-1; clone size: few
CDR3 DNA: TGTGCCGCCAGGGGACTGGGGAATGAGCAGTTCTTC; CDR3 protein: CAARGLGNEQFF; V gene: TRBV7-9; D gene: -; J gene: TRBJ2-1; clone size: -
CDR3 DNA: TGCAGTGCACAGACTAGTAGCGAGCAGTACTTC; CDR3 protein: CSAQTSSEQYF; V gene: TRBV20-1; D gene: -; J gene: TRBJ2-7; clone size: -
CDR3 DNA: TGTGCCAACAGCTCTTACAGGGGGCCCACAACTAATGAAAAACTGTTTTTT; CDR3 protein: CANSSYRGPTTNEKLFF; V gene: TRBV7-8; D gene: TRBD1; J gene: TRBJ1-4; clone size: -
CDR3 DNA: TGTGCCAGCAGCCGTCTAACAGGTAACACTGAAGCTTTCTTT; CDR3 protein: CASSRLTGNTEAFF; V gene: TRBV3-1; D gene: -; J gene: TRBJ1-1; clone size: few
CDR3 DNA: TGCAGTGCCGAAAACACAGGGAATACGCAGTATTTT; CDR3 protein: CSAENTGNTQYF; V gene: TRBV20-1; D gene: -; J gene: TRBJ2-3; clone size: few
CDR3 DNA: TGTGCCAGCAGCTTAAGTAAAGGAACCGGGGAGCTGTTTTTT; CDR3 protein: CASSLSKGTGELFF; V gene: TRBV7-3; D gene: -; J gene: TRBJ2-2; clone size: -
CDR3 DNA: TGTGCCATTCGTACCCCGTACGGGCAGTACTTC; CDR3 protein: CAIRTPYGQYF; V gene: TRBV7-9; D gene: -; J gene: TRBJ2-4; clone size: few
CDR3 DNA: TGCAGTGCTAGAGATCACGCGGGCAATCAGCCCCAGCATTTT; CDR3 protein: CSARDHAGNQPQHF; V gene: TRBV20-1; D gene: -; J gene: TRBJ1-5; clone size: -
CDR3 DNA: TGTGCCAGCAGTTACTGGGGGGGGGCTAACTATGGCTACACCTTC; CDR3 protein: CASSYWGGANYGYTF; V gene: TRBV6-6; D gene: -; J gene: TRBJ1-2; clone size: few
CDR3 DNA: TGTGCCAGCAGCTTAGGGGGGTTAACGCACGGCCTAGCCAAAAACATTCAGTACTTC; CDR3 protein: CASSLGGLTHGLAKNIQYF; V gene: TRBV7-2; D gene: -; J gene: TRBJ2-4; clone size: -
CDR3 DNA: TGCGCCAGCAGCCGTGACAGGGACCCCCATCGTTACACCTTC; CDR3 protein: CASSRDRDPHRYTF; V gene: TRBV6-2/TRBV6-3; D gene: TRBD1; J gene: TRBJ1-2; clone size: -
CDR3 DNA: TGCGCCAGCAGTCAAGGACTAGCGGACTCCTACGATGAGCAGTTCTTC; CDR3 protein: CASSQGLADSYDEQFF; V gene: TRBV4-1; D gene: TRBD2; J gene: TRBJ2-1; clone size: -
CDR3 DNA: TGTGCCACCCAAACAGGGGGCTTCATCACAGATACGCAGTATTTT; CDR3 protein: CATQTGGFITDTQYF; V gene: TRBV11-2; D gene: TRBD1; J gene: TRBJ2-3; clone size: few
CDR3 DNA: TGTGCCAGCAGTTTGTCCAGGGGGCGCTACTACAATGAGCAGTTCTTC; CDR3 protein: CASSLSRGRYYNEQFF; V gene: TRBV12-3/TRBV12-4; D gene: TRBD1; J gene: TRBJ2-1; clone size: -
CDR3 DNA: TGTGCCAGCAGCCAAGCCTGGGCCAGAGGCCACGAGCAGTACTTC; CDR3 protein: CASSQAWARGHEQYF; V gene: TRBV14; D gene: -; J gene: TRBJ2-7; clone size: once
CDR3 DNA: TGTGCCAGCAGCCAAGCTAGCGGGGACCTCACAGATACGCAGTATTTT; CDR3 protein: CASSQASGDLTDTQYF; V gene: TRBV4-2; D gene: TRBD2; J gene: TRBJ2-3; clone size: few
CDR3 DNA: TGCAGCGCTCCTAACAGGGGGCAGGTTGAAGCTTTCTTT; CDR3 protein: CSAPNRGQVEAFF; V gene: TRBV29-1; D gene: TRBD1; J gene: TRBJ1-1; clone size: many
CDR3 DNA: TGCGCCAGCAGCTTAAATGCCAATATAGGAGAGACCCAGTACTTC; CDR3 protein: CASSLNANIGETQYF; V gene: TRBV5-1; D gene: -; J gene: TRBJ2-5; clone size: few
CDR3 DNA: TGCGCCAGCAGCACCGGGACAGAATACAATGAGCAGTTCTTC; CDR3 protein: CASSTGTEYNEQFF; V gene: TRBV5-1; D gene: TRBD1; J gene: TRBJ2-1; clone size: few
CDR3 DNA: TGCAGTGCTCCCGGGACCGCAAATCAGCCCCAGCATTTT; CDR3 protein: CSAPGTANQPQHF; V gene: TRBV20-1; D gene: -; J gene: TRBJ1-5; clone size: -
CDR3 DNA: TGTGCCAGCAGTGGAGCCGGCGCCTTTGGCGGGGGGGCGGAGACCCAGTACTTC; CDR3 protein: CASSGAGAFGGGAETQYF; V gene: TRBV25-1; D gene: TRBD2; J gene: TRBJ2-5; clone size: -
CDR3 DNA: TGTGCCAGCAGCCCGTGGGGGAGGGGGCAGTTCTTC; CDR3 protein: CASSPWGRGQFF; V gene: TRBV3-1; D gene: TRBD2; J gene: TRBJ2-1; clone size: once
CDR3 DNA: TGTGCCAGCAGCTTAAGGCAGGGAGGCATGAACACTGAAGCTTTCTTT; CDR3 protein: CASSLRQGGMNTEAFF; V gene: TRBV7-6; D gene: -; J gene: TRBJ1-1; clone size: few
CDR3 DNA: TGCGCCAGCAGCTTGGTTTCGGTAGCGGGAGATGGGCAGTTCTTC; CDR3 protein: CASSLVSVAGDGQFF; V gene: TRBV5-1; D gene: TRBD2; J gene: TRBJ2-1; clone size: once
CDR3 DNA: TGCAGCGTTGTGGAAACCCAGAATGAGCAGTTCTTC; CDR3 protein: CSVVETQNEQFF; V gene: TRBV29-1; D gene: -; J gene: TRBJ2-1; clone size: -
CDR3 DNA: TGTGCCAGCAGCTCGGAAGGACGGTACTATGGCTACACCTTC; CDR3 protein: CASSSEGRYYGYTF; V gene: TRBV7-2; D gene: -; J gene: TRBJ1-2; clone size: many
CDR3 DNA: TGTGCCAGCAGCTTAGGGCTCATCCCTGACAATGAGCAGTACTTC; CDR3 protein: CASSLGLIPDNEQYF; V gene: TRBV7-6; D gene: -; J gene: TRBJ2-7; clone size: -
CDR3 DNA: TGCAGCGTACATATCGGCGGCGAGCAGTACTTC; CDR3 protein: CSVHIGGEQYF; V gene: TRBV29-1; D gene: -; J gene: TRBJ2-7; clone size: -
CDR3 DNA: TGTGCCAGCACCGCCCCAAGTTACGAGCAGTACTTC; CDR3 protein: CASTAPSYEQYF; V gene: TRBV6-6; D gene: -; J gene: TRBJ2-7; clone size: -